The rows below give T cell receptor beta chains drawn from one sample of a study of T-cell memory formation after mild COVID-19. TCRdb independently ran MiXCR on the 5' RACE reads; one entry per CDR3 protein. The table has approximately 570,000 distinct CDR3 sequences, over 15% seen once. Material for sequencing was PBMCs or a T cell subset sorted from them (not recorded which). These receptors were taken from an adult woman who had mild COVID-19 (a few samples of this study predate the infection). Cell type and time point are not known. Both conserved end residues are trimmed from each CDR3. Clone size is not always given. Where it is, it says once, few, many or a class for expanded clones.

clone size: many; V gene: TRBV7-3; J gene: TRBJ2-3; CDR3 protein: ASSVGVGVTDTQY
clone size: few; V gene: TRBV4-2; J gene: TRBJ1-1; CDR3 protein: ASSQAPPTGVGEAF
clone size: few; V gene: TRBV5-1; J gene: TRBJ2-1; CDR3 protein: ASSLLAGGNEQF
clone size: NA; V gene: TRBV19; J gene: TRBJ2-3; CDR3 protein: ASRKDPADTQY
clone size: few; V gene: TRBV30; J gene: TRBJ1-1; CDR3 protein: AWNVQAQWNTEAF
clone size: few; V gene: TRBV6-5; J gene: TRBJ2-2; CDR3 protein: ASSYEGGASTGELF
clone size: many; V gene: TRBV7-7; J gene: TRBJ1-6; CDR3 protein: ASSVTGNSPLH
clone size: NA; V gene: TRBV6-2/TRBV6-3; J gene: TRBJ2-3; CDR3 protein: ASRTVGLGSDTQY
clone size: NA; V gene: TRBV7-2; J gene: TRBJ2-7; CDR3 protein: ASSSGQGLFWEQY
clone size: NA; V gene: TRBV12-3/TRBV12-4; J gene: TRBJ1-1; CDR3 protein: ASSLWDRGPVTEAF
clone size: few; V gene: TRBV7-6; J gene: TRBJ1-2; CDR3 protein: ASSFLRGGSYGYT
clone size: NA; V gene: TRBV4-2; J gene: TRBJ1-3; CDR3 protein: ASSQEKVRRTIY
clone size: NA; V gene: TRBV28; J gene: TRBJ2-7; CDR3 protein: ASSPGLSRYEQY
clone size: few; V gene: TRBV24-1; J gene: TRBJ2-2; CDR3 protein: ATSDPGRERTGELF
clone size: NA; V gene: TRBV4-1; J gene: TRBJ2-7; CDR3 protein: ASSQETGKSFYEQY
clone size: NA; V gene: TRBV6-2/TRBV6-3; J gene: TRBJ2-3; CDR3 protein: ASSSRISWIYTQY
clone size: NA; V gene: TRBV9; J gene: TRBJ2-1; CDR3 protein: ASSVGLAGRNEQF
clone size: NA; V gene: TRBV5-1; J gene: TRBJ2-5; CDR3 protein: ASSEASGSLVETQY
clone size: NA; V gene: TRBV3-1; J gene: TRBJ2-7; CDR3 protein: ASSHGLAGGGDEQY
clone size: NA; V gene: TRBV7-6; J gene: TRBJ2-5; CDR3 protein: ASSLGVSAQY
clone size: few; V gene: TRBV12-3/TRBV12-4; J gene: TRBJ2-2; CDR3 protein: ASSKGGNTGELF
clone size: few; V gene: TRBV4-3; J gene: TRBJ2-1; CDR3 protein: ASSPAQVAGNEQF